The 12 T cell receptor beta chains below come from one sample, sequenced in a study of somatic mutations in cytotoxic T cells in rheumatoid arthritis. Method: immunoSEQ multiplex PCR; TCRdb's copy keeps in-frame clones and lacks some. The data show 12,000 or so clones, with under 80% seen just once and 7.5% to 10% held by the top ten. Input material: CD8+ T cells sorted from blood. These receptors were obtained from a man between 65 and 79 years old in good health.

The sample holds a few counts of this clone. The chain uses TRBV7-2 and TRBJ2-7; D call uncertain. CDR3 length equals 15 residues. Trimming took 1 base from V and 5 from J, leaving 15 bases between them. Per germline, CDR1 SGHTA and CDR2 FQGNSA. For the CDR3, the DNA is TGTGCCAGCAGCTTAGATTGGACGGAAAAGGACGAGCAGTACTTC. The encoded protein is CASSLDWTEKDEQYF.

The chain uses TRBV4-3 and TRBJ2-7; D may be TRBD2 (7 bases). Germline lookup yields CDR1 LGHNA and CDR2 YSLEER. The germline V and J ends were trimmed by 0 bases and 0 bases, with 18 bases remaining between them. This CDR3 is built from 18 residues. The CDR3, as DNA: TGCGCCAGCAGCCAAGATCCGGGGGGCAGTCGTTTCTCCTACGAGCAGTACTTC. This encodes CASSQDPGGSRFSYEQYF.

The rearrangement links TRBV27 to TRBJ2-1; D is possibly TRBD1 (6 bases). Germline V gene sequence: CDR1 MNHEY, CDR2 SMNVEV (reference sequence). The CDR3 consists of 13 residues. With 5 bases removed from V and 4 bases from J, the gap between germline ends came to 9 bases. CDR3 region: CASSLGQYNEQFF. The CDR3 bases are TGTGCCAGCAGTCTCGGACAGTACAATGAGCAGTTCTTC.

The chain carries TRBV19 and TRBJ2-1, with TRBD2 matching 8 bases. CDR3 size: 14 residues. Germline-derived CDR1 and CDR2 are LNHDA and SQIVND (reference sequence). V trimming: 5 bases; J trimming: 3 bases; junction bases outside the gene matches: 3. The CDR3 sequence is CASSPSGSYNEQFF. The CDR3 DNA reads as TGTGCCAGTAGTCCCAGCGGGAGCTACAATGAGCAGTTCTTC.

This clone is a singleton in its sample. The chain has TRBV13 and TRBJ2-7; 14 nucleotides agree with TRBD2. Germline values: CDR1 PRHDT, CDR2 FYEKMQ (reference sequence). J lost 4 bases, V lost 5 bases, and 4 bases had no gene match. CDR3 size: 15 residues. CDR3 sequence reads: CASSGTSGGVYEQYF. The CDR3 coding sequence is TGTGCCAGCAGCGGGACTAGCGGGGGTGTTTACGAGCAGTACTTC.

The chain links TRBV15 to TRBJ1-1, with 8 bases matching TRBD1. The CDR3 is 15 residues long. V gave up 4 bases and J gave up 1 base; unmatched junction bases: 5. Per the germline V gene, CDR1 is LNHNV and CDR2 is YYDKDF (reference sequence). The CDR3 sequence: CATSIRGQGNTEAFF. DNA for the CDR3: TGTGCCACCAGCATTAGAGGACAGGGGAACACTGAAGCTTTCTTT. Based on the CDR3 plus reference TRBV15 and TRBJ1-1, the full variable domain is DAMVIQNPRYQVTQFGKPVTLSCSQTLNHNVMYWYQQKSSQAPKLLFHYYDKDFNNEADTPDNFQSRRPNTSFCFLDIRSPGLGDTAMYLCATSIRGQGNTEAFFGQGTRLTVV.

CDR3 residues: CASSPEGTAYEQYF. CDR3 sequence (DNA): TGTGCCAGCAGTCCTGAGGGCACCGCCTACGAGCAGTACTTC. The chain joins TRBV5-5 to TRBJ2-7, with a tentative D call TRBD2 (5 bases). CDR1 is SGHKS and CDR2 is YYEKEE in the germline V gene (reference sequence). The CDR3 has 14 residues. The V and J ends lost 5 bases and 2 bases respectively, with 14 bases between them.

Here the CDR3 DNA reads TGCGCCAGCAGCCAAGATCCGAGTTTTGACACTGAAGCTTTCTTT. Protein sequence: CASSQDPSFDTEAFF. This sequence joins TRBV4-3 and TRBJ1-1; D ambiguous. This CDR3 contains 15 residues. V was cut by 0 bases and J by 3 bases, with 11 bases left in between. Germline V gene lookup returns CDR1 LGHNA and CDR2 YSLEER.

This chain connects TRBV19 to TRBJ2-2, with D tentatively TRBD2 (6 bases). V lost 7 bases and J 7 bases, leaving 19 bases between the germline ends. From germline, CDR1 is LNHDA and CDR2 SQIVND (reference sequence). The CDR3 runs 15 residues. DNA for the CDR3: TGTGCCAGTACAGACCGGGACTCACTAATCGGGGAGCTGTTTTTT. As protein: CASTDRDSLIGELFF.

This clone occurred a few times. The chain has TRBV18 and TRBJ2-1; TRBD2 aligns across 9 bases. Trimming took 0 bases from V and 8 from J; bases not matched to a gene: 5. Looked up from germline, CDR1 is KGHSH and CDR2 is LQKENI. The CDR3 covers 15 residues. The CDR3 sequence is CASSPPSGRTDEQFF. CDR3 coding DNA: TGTGCCAGCTCACCACCTAGCGGGAGAACCGATGAGCAGTTCTTC.

The chain is built from TRBV10-3 and TRBJ2-7; TRBD1 or TRBD2 may be the D gene (6 bases each). Germline V CDR1 and CDR2: ENHRY, SYGVKD. V was trimmed by 3 bases and J by 4 bases, leaving 22 bases between them. This CDR3 spans 17 amino acids. The DNA for the CDR3 is TGTGCCATCAGTGACCCCGGGACCTCCGGGGGCCTATACGAGCAGTACTTC. Translating it yields CAISDPGTSGGLYEQYF.

Of note for this clone: A much more abundant neighbour one base away suggests this may be a read error. The V gene is TRBV28, the J gene TRBJ2-7, with 8 bases matching TRBD1. V was pared by 6 bases and J by 2 bases, with 3 bases of the junction left unmatched. CDR1 is MDHEN and CDR2 is SYDVKM in the germline V gene. The CDR3 totals 13 residues. The CDR3 is CASSWTGTYEQYF. Written as DNA, the CDR3 is TGTGCCAGCAGCTGGACAGGGACCTACGAGCAGTACTTC.